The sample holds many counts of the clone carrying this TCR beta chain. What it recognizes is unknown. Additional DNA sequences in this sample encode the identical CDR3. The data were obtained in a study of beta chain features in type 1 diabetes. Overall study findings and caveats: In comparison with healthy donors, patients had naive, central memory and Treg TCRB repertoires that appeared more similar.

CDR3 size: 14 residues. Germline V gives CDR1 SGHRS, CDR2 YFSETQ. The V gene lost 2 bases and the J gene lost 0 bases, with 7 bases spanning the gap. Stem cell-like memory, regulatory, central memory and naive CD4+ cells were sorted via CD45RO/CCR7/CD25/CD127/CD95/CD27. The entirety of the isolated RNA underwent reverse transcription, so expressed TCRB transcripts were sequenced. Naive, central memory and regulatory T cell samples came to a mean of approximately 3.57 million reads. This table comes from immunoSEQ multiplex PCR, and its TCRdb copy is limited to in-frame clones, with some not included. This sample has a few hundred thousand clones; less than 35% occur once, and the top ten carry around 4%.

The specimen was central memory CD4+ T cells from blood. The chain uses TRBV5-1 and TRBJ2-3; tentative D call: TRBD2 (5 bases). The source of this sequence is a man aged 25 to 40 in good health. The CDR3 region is CASSLAESTDTQYF. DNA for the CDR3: TGCGCCAGCAGCTTAGCGGAAAGCACAGATACGCAGTATTTT.